This T cell receptor beta chain is from a study of Graves' ophthalmopathy and Graves' hyperthyroidism. Amplified material comprised TCR beta CDR3 regions derived from RNA transcripts. Investigators did first-round RT-PCR with HTBI primers, then second-round multiplex PCR. Using its own MiXCR run on the multiplex PCR reads, TCRdb lists one record per CDR3 protein. The data hold about 180,000 distinct CDR3 sequences, with 37% observed a single time. V gave up 2 bases and J gave up 6 bases, with 17 bases separating them. CDR1 and CDR2 from the germline V gene are SGHAT and FQNNGV. The length of the CDR3 is 15 residues. Ophthalmopathy was moderately-to-severely active, CAS at least 3, NOSPECS at least 4, lasting under 3 months. Excluded: other autoimmune disease, uncontrolled infection, pregnancy or lactation. Symptoms, serum thyroxine and TRAb, thyroid ultrasound, and orbital computed tomography formed the diagnostic basis.

The TCR comes from a woman in her thirties or forties with Graves' ophthalmopathy. The V and J genes are TRBV11-2 and TRBJ2-7, with a possible D match to TRBD2 (5 bases). Sequencing was done on a sample of peripheral blood. CDR3 amino acids: CASSLSGRVRGEQYF. In nucleotides, the CDR3 is TGTGCCAGCAGCTTAAGCGGCCGTGTTAGAGGCGAGCAGTACTTC.